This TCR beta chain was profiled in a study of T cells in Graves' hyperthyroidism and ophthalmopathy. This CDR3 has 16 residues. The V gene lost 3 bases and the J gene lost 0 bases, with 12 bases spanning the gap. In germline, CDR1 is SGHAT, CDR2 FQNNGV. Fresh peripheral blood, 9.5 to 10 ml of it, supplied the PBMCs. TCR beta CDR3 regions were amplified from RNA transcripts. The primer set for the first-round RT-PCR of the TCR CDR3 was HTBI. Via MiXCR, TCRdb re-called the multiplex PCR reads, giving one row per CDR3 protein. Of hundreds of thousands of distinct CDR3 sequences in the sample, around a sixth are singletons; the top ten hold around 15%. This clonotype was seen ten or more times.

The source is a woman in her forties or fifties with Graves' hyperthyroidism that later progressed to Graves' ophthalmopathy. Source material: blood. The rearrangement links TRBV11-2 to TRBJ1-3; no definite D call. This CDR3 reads CASSFMGSHSGNTIYF. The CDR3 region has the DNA TGTGCCAGCAGCTTTATGGGGTCTCACTCTGGAAACACCATATATTTT.